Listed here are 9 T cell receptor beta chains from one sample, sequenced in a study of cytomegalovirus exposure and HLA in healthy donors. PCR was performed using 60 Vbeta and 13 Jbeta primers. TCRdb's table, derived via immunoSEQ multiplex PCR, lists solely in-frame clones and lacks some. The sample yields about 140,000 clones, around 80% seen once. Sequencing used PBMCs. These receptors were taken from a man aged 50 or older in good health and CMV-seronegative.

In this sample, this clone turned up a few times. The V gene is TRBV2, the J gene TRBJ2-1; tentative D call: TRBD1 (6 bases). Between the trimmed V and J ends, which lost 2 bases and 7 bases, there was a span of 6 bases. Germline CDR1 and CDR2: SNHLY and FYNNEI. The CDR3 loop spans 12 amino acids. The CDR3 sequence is CASSETGNEQFF. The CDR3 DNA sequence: TGTGCCAGCAGTGAAACAGGGAATGAGCAGTTCTTC.

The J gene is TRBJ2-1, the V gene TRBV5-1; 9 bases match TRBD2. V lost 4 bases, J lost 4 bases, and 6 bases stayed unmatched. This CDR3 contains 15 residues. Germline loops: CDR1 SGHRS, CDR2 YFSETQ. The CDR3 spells CASSTTTSGYNEQFF. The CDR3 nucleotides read TGCGCCAGCAGCACCACGACTAGCGGTTACAATGAGCAGTTCTTC.

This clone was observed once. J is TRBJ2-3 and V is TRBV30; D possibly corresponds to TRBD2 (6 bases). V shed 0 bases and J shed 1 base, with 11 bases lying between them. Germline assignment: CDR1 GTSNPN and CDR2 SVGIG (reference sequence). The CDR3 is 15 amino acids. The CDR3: CAWSVRGLGTDTQYF. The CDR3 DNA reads TGTGCCTGGAGTGTTCGGGGGTTAGGCACAGATACGCAGTATTTT.

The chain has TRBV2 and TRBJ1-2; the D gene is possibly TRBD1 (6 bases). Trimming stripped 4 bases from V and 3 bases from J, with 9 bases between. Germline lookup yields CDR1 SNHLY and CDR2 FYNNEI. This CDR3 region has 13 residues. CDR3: CASSADRYYGYTF. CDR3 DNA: TGTGCCAGCAGTGCCGACAGGTACTATGGCTACACCTTC. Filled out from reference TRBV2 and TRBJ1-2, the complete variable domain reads EPEVTQTPSHQVTQMGQEVILRCVPISNHLYFYWYRQILGQKVEFLVSFYNNEISEKSEIFDDQFSVERPDGSNFTLKIRSTKLEDSAMYFCASSADRYYGYTFGSGTRLTVV.

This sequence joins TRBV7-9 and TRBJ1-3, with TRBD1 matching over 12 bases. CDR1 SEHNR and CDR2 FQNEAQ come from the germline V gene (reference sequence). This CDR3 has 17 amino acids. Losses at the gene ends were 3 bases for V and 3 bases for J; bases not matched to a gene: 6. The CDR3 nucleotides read TGTGCCAGCAGCTTGGGGACAGGGGGCATGGGTGGAAACACCATATATTTT. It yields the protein CASSLGTGGMGGNTIYF.

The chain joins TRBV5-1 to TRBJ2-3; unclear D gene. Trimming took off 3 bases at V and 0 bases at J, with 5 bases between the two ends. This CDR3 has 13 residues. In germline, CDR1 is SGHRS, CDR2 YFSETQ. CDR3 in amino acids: CASSSPSTDTQYF. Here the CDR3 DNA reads TGCGCCAGCAGCTCCCCTAGCACAGATACGCAGTATTTT.

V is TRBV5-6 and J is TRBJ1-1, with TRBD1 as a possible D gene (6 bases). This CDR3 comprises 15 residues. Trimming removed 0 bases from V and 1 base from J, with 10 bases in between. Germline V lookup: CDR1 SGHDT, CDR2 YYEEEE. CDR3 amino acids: CASSLAEQGNTEAFF. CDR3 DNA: TGTGCCAGCAGCTTGGCCGAACAGGGGAACACTGAAGCTTTCTTT.

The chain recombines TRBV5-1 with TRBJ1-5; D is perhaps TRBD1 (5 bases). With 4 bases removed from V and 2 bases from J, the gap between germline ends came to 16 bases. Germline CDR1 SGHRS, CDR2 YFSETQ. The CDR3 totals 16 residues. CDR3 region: CASSHPGLRRNQPQHF. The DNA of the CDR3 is TGCGCCAGCAGCCACCCGGGACTTCGGCGCAATCAGCCCCAGCATTTT.

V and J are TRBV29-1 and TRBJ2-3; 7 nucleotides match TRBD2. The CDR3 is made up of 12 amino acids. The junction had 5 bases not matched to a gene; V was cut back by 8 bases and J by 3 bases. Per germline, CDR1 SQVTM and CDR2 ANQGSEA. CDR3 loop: CSLGGWTDTQYF. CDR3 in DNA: TGCAGCCTGGGAGGGTGGACAGATACGCAGTATTTT.